The entry that follows covers one T cell receptor (beta chain) sequence. The data belong to a study of CD8 T cells in Susac syndrome. V lost 4 bases, J lost 1 base, and 8 bases lay in between. Germline V lookup: CDR1 MNHNS, CDR2 SASEGT. The length of the CDR3 is 13 residues. Random-hexamer reverse transcription was applied to 0.5 to 1 ug RNA. Via MiXCR, TCRdb re-called the immunoSEQ multiplex PCR reads, giving one row per CDR3 protein. Here the sample spans 150,000 to 200,000 distinct CDR3 sequences, 85% to 95% being singletons. The sequencing input was CD8+ T cells from PBMCs. The sequence was collected from a human donor with multiple sclerosis. The chain combines TRBV6-1 with TRBJ2-7; maybe TRBD1 (6 bases). The CDR3: CASSARGSYEQYF. The CDR3 DNA sequence: TGTGCCAGCAGTGCCAGGGGTTCCTACGAGCAGTACTTC.